Listed below are T cell receptor beta chains from one sample, sequenced in a study of T cell responses to AZD1222 COVID-19 vaccine. Measured with immunoSEQ multiplex PCR; TCRdb has only the in-frame clones, and not every one. The sample contains over 40,000 clones, more than 80% of which appear only once. The material sequenced was peripheral blood, taken on day 0 of AZD1222 vaccination. Source of these receptors: an adult in good health. Both conserved end residues are part of each CDR3. The D gene is left open where the match is weak. Some rows mark clone size as missing; the rest say once, few, many or name a class of expanded clone.

size	V	D	J	DNA	CDR3
NA	TRBV19	TRBD2	TRBJ2-3	TGTGCCAGTAGTAAGGGACTAGCGGGTCTGGATACGCAGTATTTT	CASSKGLAGLDTQYF
NA	TRBV19	NA	TRBJ1-3	TGTGCCAGTTGGGACGGAAGCTCTGGAAACACCATATATTTT	CASWDGSSGNTIYF
NA	TRBV30	TRBD1	TRBJ2-6	TGTGCCTGGTTCCGGGACAGGGGGCGGGTTGGGGCCAACGTCCTGACTTTC	CAWFRDRGRVGANVLTF
few	TRBV19	NA	TRBJ1-1	TGTGCCAGTAGTATAGGCGGAGACCATGAGAGGACTGAAGCTTTCTTT	CASSIGGDHERTEAFF
NA	TRBV11-2	NA	TRBJ2-7	TGTGCCAGCAAAAGGCCGGACAGCCCCTACGAGCAGTACTTC	CASKRPDSPYEQYF
NA	TRBV12-2	NA	TRBJ2-7	TGTGCAAGTCGCTTAAATCCCCCCGACGAGCAGTACTTC	CASRLNPPDEQYF
NA	TRBV6-1	NA	TRBJ2-3	TGTGCCAGCAGTGAACCCTACAGGGCTACAGATACGCAGTATTTT	CASSEPYRATDTQYF
NA	TRBV21-1	NA	TRBJ2-7	TGTGCCAGCAGCAGCCGCCCCTACGAGCAGTACTTC	CASSSRPYEQYF
NA	TRBV9	NA	TRBJ1-6	TGTGCCAGCAGCGAGGGGGGGACGAATTCACCCCTCCACTTT	CASSEGGTNSPLHF
NA	TRBV18	NA	TRBJ2-1	TGTGCCAGCTCCCCCGGACAGGGGGCTAGCGGGAGCGAGAGCAGTGAGCAGTTCTTC	CASSPGQGASGSESSEQFF
NA	TRBV5-1	TRBD2	TRBJ2-7	TGCGCCAGCAGCCCGGGGGGGAGCGGCTACGAGCAGTACTTC	CASSPGGSGYEQYF
NA	TRBV13	TRBD1	TRBJ2-5	TGTGCCAGCACCCTGAGCCGGACAGGGGGCCAAGAGACCCAGTACTTC	CASTLSRTGGQETQYF
NA	TRBV7-9	NA	TRBJ2-2	TGTGCCAGCAGTCGGGGGAGGCGACAGGGTTTGGACACCGGGGAGCTGTTTTTT	CASSRGRRQGLDTGELFF
NA	TRBV9	TRBD1	TRBJ1-2	TGTGCCAGCAGCACCCGACAGGGAACCGGCACCTTC	CASSTRQGTGTF
NA	TRBV30	NA	TRBJ1-2	TGTGCCTGGAGTGGTCTGGGGCTCGGCTATGGCTACACCTTC	CAWSGLGLGYGYTF
NA	TRBV21-1	NA	TRBJ1-5	TGTGCCAGCAGCAACGTCTGGGGCTACAATCAGCCCCAGCATTTT	CASSNVWGYNQPQHF
NA	TRBV4-3	NA	TRBJ2-7	TGCGCCAGCAGCCGCGGACATTCCTACGAGCAGTACTTC	CASSRGHSYEQYF
NA	TRBV5-1	TRBD1	TRBJ2-7	TGCGCCAGCAGCTGGGGACAGGGGAAATACGAGCAGTACTTC	CASSWGQGKYEQYF
once	TRBV19	TRBD1	TRBJ2-5	TGTGCCAGTAGCCCTCCAGGGGGCAGAGAGACCCAGTACTTC	CASSPPGGRETQYF
NA	TRBV4-1	NA	TRBJ1-2	TGCGCCAGCAGCCAAGCATGGCAGGTGCACTATGGCTACACCTTC	CASSQAWQVHYGYTF
NA	TRBV5-1	TRBD2	TRBJ2-3	TGCGCCAGCAGATTGGGCGCTAGCGGGGGCACAGATACGCAGTATTTT	CASRLGASGGTDTQYF
NA	TRBV5-1	NA	TRBJ2-1	TGCGCCAGCAGCTTGGGTATTTACAATGAGCAGTTCTTC	CASSLGIYNEQFF
few	TRBV6-5	NA	TRBJ2-2	TGTGCCAGCAGTTACGGGCCAGAGGGCACCGGGGAGCTGTTTTTT	CASSYGPEGTGELFF
NA	TRBV7-6	NA	TRBJ2-7	TGTGCCAGCAGCTTAGGGACCAATTCCTACGAGCAGTACTTC	CASSLGTNSYEQYF
few	TRBV10-3	TRBD1	TRBJ2-1	TGTGCCATCAGTGAGTCGGACAGGGGAGCCTACAATGAGCAGTTCTTC	CAISESDRGAYNEQFF
NA	TRBV3-1/TRBV3-2	TRBD1	TRBJ1-2	TGTGCCAGCAGCCACTACCGGGACAGCGACTTTTTGACCTTC	CASSHYRDSDFLTF
NA	TRBV27	NA	TRBJ2-2	TGTGCCAGCAGTCGGGACGCGCCAACCGGGGAGCTGTTTTTT	CASSRDAPTGELFF
NA	TRBV7-8	TRBD2	TRBJ2-3	TGTGCCAGCAGCTTACCGGGACTAGCGGGGGGCGCAGATACGCAGTATTTT	CASSLPGLAGGADTQYF
NA	TRBV6-2/TRBV6-3	TRBD1	TRBJ2-2	TGTGCCAGCAGTCTCCGGACAGGGGGCGTGAGGAACACCGGGGAGCTGTTTTTT	CASSLRTGGVRNTGELFF
NA	TRBV30	NA	TRBJ1-5	TGTGCCTGGAGTGTACAGGGTAGTCAGCCCCAGCATTTT	CAWSVQGSQPQHF
NA	TRBV28	TRBD1	TRBJ2-1	TGTGCCAGCAGTTTATGGGGACAGGAGCAGTTCTTC	CASSLWGQEQFF
once	TRBV7-2	TRBD2	TRBJ2-3	TGTGCCAGCAGCTTAGTGTCTAGCGGGGGGGCCGGAGATACGCAGTATTTT	CASSLVSSGGAGDTQYF
NA	TRBV28	NA	TRBJ2-7	TGTGCCAGCGGACGCGGAGCGTTCCCCTCCTACGAGCAGTACTTC	CASGRGAFPSYEQYF
NA	TRBV3-1/TRBV3-2	NA	TRBJ1-4	TGTGCCAGCAGCCAAGGGGTAGTCGGGTCTAATGAAAAACTGTTTTTT	CASSQGVVGSNEKLFF
few	TRBV7-9	NA	TRBJ1-3	TGTGCCAGCAGCGGGAATGGAAACACCATATATTTT	CASSGNGNTIYF
NA	TRBV28	TRBD2	TRBJ2-4	TGTGCCAGCAGTTATGGCGGGAGTATGGCCAAAAACATTCAGTACTTC	CASSYGGSMAKNIQYF
NA	TRBV18	TRBD1	TRBJ1-6	TGTGCCAGCTCAGCCGGGACAGGGAGTAATTCACCCCTCCACTTT	CASSAGTGSNSPLHF
NA	TRBV10-1	TRBD2	TRBJ2-2	TGCGCCAGCAGTGAGTCGAGGTCTAGCGGGAGGGCCAAGAACACCGGGGAGCTGTTTTTT	CASSESRSSGRAKNTGELFF
NA	TRBV28	NA	TRBJ2-7	TGTGCCAGCAGTTTATTCGGGACGACGGACGAGCAGTACTTC	CASSLFGTTDEQYF
NA	TRBV28	NA	TRBJ2-1	TGTGCCAGCAGGGCCTTCAATGAGCAGTTCTTC	CASRAFNEQFF